This T cell receptor beta chain was identified during a study of a mutant IDH1 vaccine in newly diagnosed glioma. Regarding the study as a whole: Pseudoprogression apparently lacked any relation to changes in top peripheral T cell clonotypes.

A note on this clone: Its target is not known.

Generated by immunoSEQ multiplex PCR, the TCRdb table keeps only in-frame clones and is missing some. Here the sample spans 43,000 or so clones, roughly 83% being singletons. Time point specified: week 23, last vaccination. With topical imiquimod, each dose of the vaccine consisted of 300 ug of mutant IDH1 20-mer peptide. The source was PBMCs, collected from a glioma patient whose treatment included an IDH1 peptide vaccine. This TCR was recovered from a woman aged 18 to 35 with glioma. Some clones in this sample may be carry-over from other donors' samples.

The CDR3 loop is CASSGQGQGPNQPQHF. The DNA for the CDR3 is TGTGCCAGCAGTGGACAAGGACAGGGACCAAATCAGCCCCAGCATTTT. The chain links TRBV6-6 to TRBJ1-5, with TRBD1 matching over 8 bases. V was clipped by 5 bases and J by 4 bases; unmatched bases: 10. In germline, CDR1 is MNHNY, CDR2 SVGAGI (reference sequence). The CDR3 runs to 16 residues.